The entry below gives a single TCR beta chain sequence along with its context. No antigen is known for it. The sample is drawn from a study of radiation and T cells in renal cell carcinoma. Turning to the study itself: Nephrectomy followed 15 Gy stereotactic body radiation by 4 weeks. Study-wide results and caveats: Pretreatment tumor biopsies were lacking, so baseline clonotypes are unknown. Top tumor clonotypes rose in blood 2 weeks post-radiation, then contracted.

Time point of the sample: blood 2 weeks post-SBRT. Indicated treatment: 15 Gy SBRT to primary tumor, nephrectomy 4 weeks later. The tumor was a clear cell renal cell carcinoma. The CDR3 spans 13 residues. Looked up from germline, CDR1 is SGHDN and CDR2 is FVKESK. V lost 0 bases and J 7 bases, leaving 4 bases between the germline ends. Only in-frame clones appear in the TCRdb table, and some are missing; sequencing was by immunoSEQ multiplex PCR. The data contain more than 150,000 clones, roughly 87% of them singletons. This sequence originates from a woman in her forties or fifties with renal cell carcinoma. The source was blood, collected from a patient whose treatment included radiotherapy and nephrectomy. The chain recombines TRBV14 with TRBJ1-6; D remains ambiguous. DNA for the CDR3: TGTGCCAGCAGCCAAGATAGGAATTCACCCCTCCACTTT. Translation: CASSQDRNSPLHF.